This T cell receptor beta chain was captured by sequencing in a study of technical replicates of blood from several donors. Profiled with immunoSEQ multiplex PCR; TCRdb holds only in-frame clones, not every one. Among about 85,000 clones listed, just under 95% were seen once. The CDR3 runs to 14 residues. V lost 0 bases and J lost 1, with 9 bases in between. Germline CDR1 and CDR2: SQVTM and ANQGSEA. The sample consisted of T cells isolated from PBMCs. The rearrangement links TRBV29-1 to TRBJ1-2; D not resolved. The receptor was isolated from a human donor in good health. CDR3 sequence reads: CSVEDPGFNYGYTF. CDR3 nucleotides: TGCAGCGTTGAAGATCCGGGTTTTAACTATGGCTACACCTTC.